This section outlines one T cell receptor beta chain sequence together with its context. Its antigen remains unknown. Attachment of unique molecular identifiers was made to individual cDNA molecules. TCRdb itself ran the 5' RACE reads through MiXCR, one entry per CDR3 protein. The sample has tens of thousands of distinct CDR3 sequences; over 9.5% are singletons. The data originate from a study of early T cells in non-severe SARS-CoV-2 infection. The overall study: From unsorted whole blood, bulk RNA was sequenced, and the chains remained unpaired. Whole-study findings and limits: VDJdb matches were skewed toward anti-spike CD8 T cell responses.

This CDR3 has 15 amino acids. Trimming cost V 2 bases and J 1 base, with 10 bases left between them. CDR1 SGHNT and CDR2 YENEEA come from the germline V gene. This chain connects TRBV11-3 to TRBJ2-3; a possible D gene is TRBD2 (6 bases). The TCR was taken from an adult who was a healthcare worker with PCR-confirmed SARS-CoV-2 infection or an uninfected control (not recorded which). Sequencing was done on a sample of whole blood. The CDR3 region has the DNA TGTGCCAGCAGCTTACAAGGAGGGGGCACAGATACGCAGTATTTT. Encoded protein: CASSLQGGGTDTQYF.